This T cell receptor beta chain derives from a study of long-term antiretroviral therapy in people with HIV. Study-wide points: Even long-term ART left TRB diversity below transplant donor controls, despite gains. There were no data on ART adherence, viral resistance or therapy changes, a gap that limits inferences about post-ART repertoire changes. Clonal expansions arising prior to ART prevailed in the repertoire at every time point.

Comments on this clone: Its target is not known.

Researchers ran immunoSEQ v3.0 at survey level. Profiling relied on immunoSEQ multiplex PCR, and the TCRdb table lists in-frame clones only, not all of them. This sample has about 33,000 clones, with 60% to 85% found just once. CDR1 and CDR2 (germline): SGDLS, YYNGEE. Deletions cut 0 bases from V and 6 bases from J, with 7 bases between. This CDR3 has 13 amino acids. The source was unsorted PBMCs, collected 2 years after starting antiretroviral therapy. The chain links TRBV9 to TRBJ2-1, with D perhaps TRBD1 (5 bases). This TCR came from a woman aged 50 to 65 with HIV. As DNA, the CDR3 is TGTGCCAGCAGCGTAGGCAGGGTCAATGAGCAGTTCTTC. Amino acid sequence: CASSVGRVNEQFF.